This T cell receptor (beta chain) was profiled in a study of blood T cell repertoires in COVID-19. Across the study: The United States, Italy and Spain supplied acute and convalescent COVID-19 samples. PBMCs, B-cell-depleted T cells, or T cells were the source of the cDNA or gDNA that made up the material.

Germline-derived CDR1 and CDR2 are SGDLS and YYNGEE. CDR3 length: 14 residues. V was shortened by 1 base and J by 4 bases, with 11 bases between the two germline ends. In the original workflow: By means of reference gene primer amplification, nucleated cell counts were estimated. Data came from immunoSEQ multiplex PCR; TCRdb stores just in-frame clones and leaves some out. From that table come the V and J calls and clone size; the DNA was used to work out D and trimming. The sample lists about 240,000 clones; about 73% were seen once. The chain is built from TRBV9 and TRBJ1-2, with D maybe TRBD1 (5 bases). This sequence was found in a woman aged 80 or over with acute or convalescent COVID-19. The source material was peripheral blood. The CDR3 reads CASSVTGGPYGYTF. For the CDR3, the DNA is TGTGCCAGCAGCGTAACGGGGGGTCCCTATGGCTACACCTTC.